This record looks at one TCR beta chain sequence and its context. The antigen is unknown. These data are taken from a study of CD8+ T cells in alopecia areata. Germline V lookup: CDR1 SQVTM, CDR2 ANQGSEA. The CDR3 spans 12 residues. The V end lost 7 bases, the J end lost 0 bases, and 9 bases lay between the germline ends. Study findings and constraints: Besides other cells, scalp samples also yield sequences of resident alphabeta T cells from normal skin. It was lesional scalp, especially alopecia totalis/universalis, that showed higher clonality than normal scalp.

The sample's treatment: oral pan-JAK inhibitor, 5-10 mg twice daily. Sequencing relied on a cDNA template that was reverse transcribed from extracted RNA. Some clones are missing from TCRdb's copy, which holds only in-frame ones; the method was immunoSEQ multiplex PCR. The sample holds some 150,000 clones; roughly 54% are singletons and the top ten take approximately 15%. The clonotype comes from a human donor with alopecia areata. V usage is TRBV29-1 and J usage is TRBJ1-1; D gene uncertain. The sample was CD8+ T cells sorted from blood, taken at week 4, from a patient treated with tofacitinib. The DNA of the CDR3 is TGCAGCGCCGTTATTCTGAACACTGAAGCTTTCTTT. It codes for CSAVILNTEAFF.